These T cell receptor beta chains were read from a single sample in a study of sequential checkpoint blockade in melanoma. The data were produced by immunoSEQ multiplex PCR, yet TCRdb's version contains in-frame clones alone and is incomplete. The sample has 3,800 or so clones, approximately 56% seen once. The specimen comprised CD8+ T cells sorted from blood (inferred from file names), sampled from a patient given nivolumab and ipilimumab in sequence. The receptors come from a human donor with melanoma. The CDR3 runs from the conserved cysteine through the conserved F or W. Clone size is shown for a subset of rows, as once, few, many or a class of expanded clone.

TRBV28 once CASSLSPGQGRGYQETQYF
TRBV28 . CASSLRERGNKKTQYF
TRBV10-3 . CAISEAPGQGTDTQYF
TRBV5-3 . CASSLAQYGYTF
TRBV10-1 once CASRKTGPPGETQYF
TRBV29-1 . CSVVLGTSGSGEQYF
TRBV7-9 . CASSPDRGLNTEAFF
TRBV9 few CASSGDGTSGSGWEQYF
TRBV19 few CASSIRSENTEAFF
TRBV5-1 . CATRWGSYDRVYGYTF
TRBV7-2 . CASSLVPSGSFYEQFF
TRBV19 few CASSTGGSNSPLHF
TRBV7-6 . CASSPEPGGLRFDTQYF
TRBV19 few CASSIFEGDYTF
TRBV9 . CASSVASTGTYEQYF
TRBV5-5 . CASSLDSSTDTQYF
TRBV7-3 . CASSSPDSDYSYEQYF
TRBV4-3 . CASSQDGQNYEQYF
TRBV5-4 . CASSFLADTYEQYF
TRBV7-2 few CASSLGTGTPEGYTF
TRBV19 . CASSLGTGPTYEQYF
TRBV10-3 . CAIRVQPGNTIYF
TRBV30 . CAWTMGGSSTDTQYF
TRBV4-3 few CASSFGSYSSYEQYF
TRBV7-2 . CASSLERSSYEQYF
TRBV4-1 . CASSQSSGRAGWSYEQYF
TRBV4-3 few CASSPPSSGNTIYF
TRBV6-4 few CASSYEGAVENEKLFF
TRBV7-9 . CASSLALAGGNEQFF
TRBV28 . CASRPRDSRRENTEAFF
TRBV28 . CASSTYVDRINYEQYF
TRBV4-2 . CASSQHRTGYGYTF
TRBV7-9 . CASSYGTGGAGGYTF
TRBV27 . CASRGQPNQPQHF
TRBV28 . CASSFVAANNEQFF
TRBV6-1 . CASSEDTGSGGDTIYF
TRBV19 . CASSIGFSRTEAFF
TRBV5-1 . CASSLAPLAGSYEQYF
TRBV6-5 few CASSYRDWNQETQYF
TRBV5-6 . CASSDPVTDTQYF
TRBV27 once CASSLWVGDRAYGYTF
TRBV6-4 . CASSVLAYANTGELFF
TRBV27 . CASSFTLAGEQFF
TRBV6-4 few CASSSGGDGYTF
TRBV15 . CATTGTGYNEQFF
TRBV14 . CASSRQDLSYEQYF
TRBV7-2 . CASSLGIDYGYTF
TRBV6-4 . CASRSRGGYTDTQYF
TRBV7-7 . CASSRGWVGDTQYF
TRBV2 . CASMVRNTGELFF
TRBV6-1 . CASSDLAGGYNEQFF
TRBV11-3 . CASSLFPPGLAGGLSYEQYF